Listed here is a single T cell receptor beta chain. The germline gives CDR1 MNHEY, CDR2 SMNVEV (reference sequence). This CDR3 is 14 amino acids long. V was trimmed by 0 bases and J by 8 bases, leaving 13 bases between them. This entry belongs to a study of blood T cell repertoires in COVID-19. Sequencing was performed with immunoSEQ multiplex PCR; in TCRdb, only in-frame clones are kept and a portion is missing. The data contain a few hundred thousand clones, approximately 81% of them seen just once; the ten biggest clones take up 3% to 4.5%. The chain employs TRBV27 and TRBJ1-2; D not resolved. Material: peripheral blood. The receptor was derived from a woman younger than 35 with acute or convalescent COVID-19. The CDR3: CASSLSPSGLGYTF. The CDR3 DNA follows: TGTGCCAGCAGTTTATCGCCCAGCGGTTTGGGCTACACCTTC.